Following are 17 T cell receptor beta chains from one sample sequenced in a study of identical twins. TCRdb re-called the 5' RACE reads through MiXCR, storing one row per CDR3 protein. The sample holds more than 400,000 distinct CDR3 sequences, over 12% seen once. The sample also formed part of further work on yellow fever vaccine responses in identical twins.

The specimen sequenced was CD4+ T cells sorted from blood. Receptors were obtained from a woman aged 18-35 years in good health.

The CDR3 loop reads CASRQQGASTEAFF. The CDR3 DNA reads TGTGCCAGCAGACAACAGGGGGCGAGCACTGAAGCTTTCTTT. V usage is TRBV14 and J usage is TRBJ1-1; TRBD1 matches 9 bases. Losses at the gene ends were 6 bases for V and 4 bases for J; bases not matched to a gene: 6. Germline V gives CDR1 SGHDN, CDR2 FVKESK. The CDR3 has 14 amino acids.

V and J are TRBV3-1 and TRBJ1-1, with a tentative D call TRBD1 (5 bases). This CDR3 spans 15 amino acids. CDR1 is LGHDT and CDR2 is YNNKEL in the germline V gene (reference sequence). Trimming took off 7 bases at V and 0 bases at J, with 15 bases between the two ends. CDR3 sequence reads: CASTSSGVLNTEAFF. CDR3 nucleotide sequence: TGTGCCAGCACCAGCTCGGGGGTTTTGAACACTGAAGCTTTCTTT. The variable domain in full, with the rest retrieved from reference TRBV3-1 and TRBJ1-1, is DTAVSQTPKYLVTQMGNDKSIKCEQNLGHDTMYWYKQDSKKFLKIMFSYNNKELIINETVPNRFSPKSPDKAHLNLHINSLELGDSAVYFCASTSSGVLNTEAFFGQGTRLTVV.

The rearrangement links TRBV20-1 to TRBJ1-1; weak D call: TRBD1 (5 bases). This CDR3 contains 14 residues. V dropped 5 bases and J dropped 0 bases, with 13 bases sitting between them. CDR1 and CDR2 from the germline V gene are DFQATT and SNEGSKA (reference sequence). CDR3 nucleotide sequence: TGCAGTGCTCCGCCTGGGGGAGTGAACACTGAAGCTTTCTTT. It is translated as CSAPPGGVNTEAFF.

This clonotype was seen a handful of times. Written as DNA, the CDR3 is TGTGCCACCCGGAGTGGGGACTCTGGAAACACCATATATTTT. Its translation: CATRSGDSGNTIYF. This chain links TRBV28 with TRBJ1-3; D call uncertain. Per the germline V gene, CDR1 is MDHEN and CDR2 is SYDVKM. V shed 10 bases and J shed 0 bases, with 13 bases lying between them. This CDR3 has 14 amino acids.

The chain uses TRBV6-2 or TRBV6-3 and TRBJ2-1; 9 bases agree with TRBD2. This CDR3 has 14 residues. The J segment lost 5 bases and the V segment lost 2 bases, leaving 1 base of the junction unmatched. In germline, CDR1 is MNHEY, CDR2 SVGEGT. The CDR3 spells CASSYLAGHNEQFF. The CDR3 DNA follows: TGTGCCAGCAGTTACCTAGCGGGGCACAATGAGCAGTTCTTC.

On this clonotype: At one end, the junction sequence differs from germline, possibly due to a read error. The chain links TRBV4-1 to TRBJ2-5; D remains ambiguous. Germline V gene sequence: CDR1 MGHRA, CDR2 YSYEKL. This CDR3 is built from 13 residues. The CDR3: CASSPLGEESQYF. The CDR3 coding sequence is TGCGCCAGCAGCCCCCTCGGTGAGGAGAGCCAGTACTTC.

The rearrangement uses TRBV7-6 and TRBJ1-2, with 7 bases that match TRBD1. V was clipped by 4 bases and J by 6 bases; unmatched bases: 5. The CDR3 runs 13 residues. Germline lookup yields CDR1 SGHVS and CDR2 FNYEAQ. This CDR3 reads CASSSWDRDGYTF. Here the CDR3 DNA reads TGTGCCAGCAGCTCCTGGGACAGAGATGGCTACACCTTC.

This clonotype was seen a few times. The rearrangement uses TRBV20-1 and TRBJ2-5; TRBD1 might be the D (6 bases). This CDR3 contains 14 residues. Germline loops: CDR1 DFQATT, CDR2 SNEGSKA (reference sequence). Trimming removed 1 base from V and 2 bases from J, with 11 bases in between. The CDR3 protein is CSARVTGKQETQYF. CDR3 DNA sequence: TGCAGTGCTAGAGTAACAGGGAAACAAGAGACCCAGTACTTC.

The V call is TRBV5-1, the J call TRBJ2-7; the match to TRBD2 covers 11 bases. Germline lookup yields CDR1 SGHRS and CDR2 YFSETQ. The CDR3 extends over 16 amino acids. After removal of 5 bases from V and 4 bases from J, the junction contained 11 bases not matched to a gene. CDR3 loop: CASRSTGTSGGYEQYF. The CDR3 region has the DNA TGCGCCAGCAGGTCGACGGGGACTAGCGGTGGGTACGAGCAGTACTTC.

This clonotype came up a few times. The chain joins TRBV4-1 to TRBJ2-5; 12 bases are a match to TRBD2. The CDR3 runs to 18 residues. V lost 0 bases and J lost 0; bases outside the gene matches: 5. Germline V gene lookup returns CDR1 MGHRA and CDR2 YSYEKL. The DNA of the CDR3 is TGCGCCAGCAGCCAAGAAGGACTAGCGGGGTCGTACCAAGAGACCCAGTACTTC. Protein sequence: CASSQEGLAGSYQETQYF.

This clonotype was seen a few times. The chain uses TRBV28 and TRBJ1-4, with a weak D call TRBD1 (6 bases). V gave up 5 bases and J gave up 4 bases, with 17 bases separating them. CDR3 length: 16 residues. Germline loops: CDR1 MDHEN, CDR2 SYDVKM. The CDR3 protein is CASSPPGGYGNEKLFF. The CDR3 nucleotides are TGTGCCAGCAGTCCTCCGGGGGGCTATGGTAATGAAAAACTGTTTTTT.

This chain links TRBV6-5 with TRBJ2-2, with D possibly TRBD1 on 6 matching bases. V lost 2 bases, J lost 3 bases, and 13 bases lay in between. From germline, CDR1 is MNHEY and CDR2 SVGAGI. The length of the CDR3 is 16 residues. CDR3 protein: CASSYPTGRDTGELFF. CDR3 nucleotides: TGTGCCAGCAGTTACCCAACAGGGCGGGACACCGGGGAGCTGTTTTTT.

This clonotype was seen at least ten times. J is TRBJ1-1 and V is TRBV29-1; D unclear. Germline values: CDR1 SQVTM, CDR2 ANQGSEA. The CDR3 is 10 amino acids. With 5 bases removed from V and 7 bases from J, the gap between germline ends came to 8 bases. CDR3 amino acids: CSVFTLEAFF. The CDR3 bases are TGCAGCGTTTTTACCCTTGAAGCTTTCTTT.

The chain is built from TRBV5-5 and TRBJ1-2, with 10 bases matching TRBD1. V dropped 4 bases and J dropped 5; count of bases not matched to a gene: 8. Germline lookup yields CDR1 SGHKS and CDR2 YYEKEE (reference sequence). This CDR3 is built from 15 residues. The CDR3 nucleotides read TGTGCCAGCAGCGCAGGGACAGGGGAATGGTATGGCTACACCTTC. This gives the protein CASSAGTGEWYGYTF.

This clonotype was observed a handful of times. The V call is TRBV5-1, the J call TRBJ2-5, with 10 bases aligning to TRBD1. Germline V gene lookup returns CDR1 SGHRS and CDR2 YFSETQ. This CDR3 comprises 16 residues. Germline trimming cut 4 bases from V and 6 bases from J; bases unmatched to any gene: 12. The CDR3 here is CASSQTPGQGLKTQYF. The DNA for the CDR3 is TGCGCCAGCAGCCAAACCCCGGGACAGGGGTTGAAGACCCAGTACTTC.

This clonotype has only a few counts. The chain combines TRBV29-1 with TRBJ1-1; no clear D. V lost 5 bases and J lost 1, with 14 bases in between. The germline CDR1 and CDR2 sequences are SQVTM and ANQGSEA. CDR3 length: 14 residues. As DNA, the CDR3 is TGCAGCGTTAACCTCTTATTTAGGAACACTGAAGCTTTCTTT. It translates to CSVNLLFRNTEAFF.

This clonotype appeared a few times. The gene calls are TRBV7-2 and TRBJ2-3, with D hard to call. The CDR3 loop spans 13 amino acids. The germline gives CDR1 SGHTA, CDR2 FQGNSA. V lost 3 bases, J lost 4 bases, and 8 bases lay in between. CDR3 coding DNA: TGTGCCAGCAGCTTGTCAGGAGCAGATACGCAGTATTTT. Its translation: CASSLSGADTQYF.